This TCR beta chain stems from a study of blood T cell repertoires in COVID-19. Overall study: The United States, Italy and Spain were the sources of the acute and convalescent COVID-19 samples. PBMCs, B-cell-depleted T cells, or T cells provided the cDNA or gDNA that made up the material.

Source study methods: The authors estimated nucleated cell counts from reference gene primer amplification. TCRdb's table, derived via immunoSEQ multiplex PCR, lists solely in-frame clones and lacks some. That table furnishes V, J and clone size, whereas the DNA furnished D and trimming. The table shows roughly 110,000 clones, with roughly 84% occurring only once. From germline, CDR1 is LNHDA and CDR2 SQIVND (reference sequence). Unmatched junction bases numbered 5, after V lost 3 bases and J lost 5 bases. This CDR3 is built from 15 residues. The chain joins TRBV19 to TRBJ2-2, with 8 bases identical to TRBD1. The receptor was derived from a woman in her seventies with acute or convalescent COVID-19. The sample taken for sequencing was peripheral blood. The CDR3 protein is CASSIQGARTGELFF. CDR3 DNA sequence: TGTGCCAGTAGTATCCAGGGGGCGAGAACCGGGGAGCTGTTTTTT.